One TCR beta chain is described in this entry. This record comes from a study of blood T cell repertoires in COVID-19. Looking at the study overall: Specimens from acute and convalescent COVID-19 originated in the United States, Italy and Spain. Sample material is recorded as cDNA or gDNA derived from T cells, B-cell-depleted T cells, or PBMCs.

CDR1 is MNHEY, CDR2 SVGAGI, per germline. This CDR3 is 15 amino acids long. J lost 3 bases, V lost 6 bases, and 9 bases had no gene match. Profiled with immunoSEQ multiplex PCR; TCRdb holds only in-frame clones, not every one. The profile shows about 98,000 clones, approximately 89% of them singletons. The chain combines TRBV6-5 with TRBJ2-7; 9 bases fit TRBD1. Sequenced material: peripheral blood. The sequence was obtained from a man aged 45-65 years with acute or convalescent COVID-19. The CDR3 bases are TGTGCCAGCAGCCGGCCGGGACAGGGCGACTACGAGCAGTACTTC. Protein product: CASSRPGQGDYEQYF.